This entry lists 24 T cell receptor beta chains sequenced from one sample in a study of cytomegalovirus exposure and HLA in healthy donors. The PCR made use of 60 Vbeta and 13 Jbeta primers. Method: immunoSEQ multiplex PCR; TCRdb's copy keeps in-frame clones and lacks some. The sample lists over 100,000 clones; around four fifths were seen once. The source material was PBMCs. These receptors came from a man in his forties or fifties in good health and CMV-seronegative.

V usage is TRBV7-3 and J usage is TRBJ2-6; TRBD2 matches 9 bases. The CDR3 is 17 residues long. J was trimmed by 2 bases and V by 1 base; bases with no gene match: 3. Germline V CDR1 and CDR2: SGHTA, FQGTGA. The CDR3 here is CASSLIIAGAGANVLTF. CDR3 in DNA: TGTGCCAGCAGCTTAATTATAGCGGGAGCTGGGGCCAACGTCCTGACTTTC.

The chain uses TRBV2 and TRBJ2-3; possibly TRBD2 for D (5 bases). The CDR3 sequence is 15 residues long. V lost 0 bases, J lost 0 bases, and 7 bases lay in between. Per the germline V gene, CDR1 is SNHLY and CDR2 is FYNNEI. CDR3 amino acids: CASSEAGGSTDTQYF. In DNA form, the CDR3 reads TGTGCCAGCAGTGAAGCTGGCGGGAGCACAGATACGCAGTATTTT.

For this clone: One end of the junction is discordant with germline, which a read error may explain. The chain couples TRBV7-7 to TRBJ2-2; TRBD2 is a possible D gene (5 bases). The CDR3 has 15 residues. Looked up from germline, CDR1 is SSHAT and CDR2 is FNYEAQ (reference sequence). CDR3 nucleotides: TGTGCTAGCAGCTTAGTCGGGGAAGGGACCGGGGAGCTGTTTTTT. This encodes CASSLVGEGTGELFF.

The CDR3 DNA reads as TGCAGCGTTGGCGGGACTTTCGAGCGGGTCTATGGCTACACCTTC. Its translation: CSVGGTFERVYGYTF. This chain uses TRBV29-1 with TRBJ1-2; D possibly corresponds to TRBD1 (5 bases). V was pared by 4 bases and J by 4 bases, with 19 bases between. This CDR3 region has 15 residues. CDR1 is SQVTM and CDR2 is ANQGSEA in the germline V gene.

For the CDR3, the DNA is TGCGCCAGCAGCTTAGGGTTAGGGGGCCGGGGGAATGAGCAGTTCTTC. Protein product: CASSLGLGGRGNEQFF. This chain links TRBV5-1 with TRBJ2-1; weak D call: TRBD1 (7 bases). Germline V gene sequence: CDR1 SGHRS, CDR2 YFSETQ. Trimming removed 2 bases from V and 7 bases from J, with 19 bases in between. The CDR3 consists of 16 residues.

The genes are TRBV7-2 and TRBJ1-6; no clear D. The V gene lost 5 bases and the J gene lost 10 bases, with 9 bases spanning the gap. Germline loops: CDR1 SGHTA, CDR2 FQGNSA. The CDR3 totals 12 residues. CDR3: CASSPVGSPLHF. CDR3 nucleotide sequence: TGTGCCAGCAGCCCCGTCGGGTCACCCCTCCACTTT.

The chain combines TRBV7-9 with TRBJ1-3; 8 bases match TRBD1. Trimming took 8 bases from V and 10 from J; bases not matched to a gene: 13. The CDR3 runs to 14 residues. Germline values: CDR1 SEHNR, CDR2 FQNEAQ (reference sequence). CDR3 nucleotides: TGTGCCAGCGGTTCACAGGGGGTGGTGGGGACCATATATTTT. It specifies CASGSQGVVGTIYF.

This chain links TRBV6-5 with TRBJ1-6; a possible D gene is TRBD1 (5 bases). Per germline, CDR1 MNHEY and CDR2 SVGAGI. Trimming shortened V by 6 bases and J by 7 bases, and 10 bases separated the two germline ends. The CDR3 extends over 13 amino acids. The CDR3 sequence is CASRPDSNSPLHF. CDR3 nucleotides: TGTGCCAGCAGACCCGACAGCAATTCACCCCTCCACTTT.

The rearrangement uses TRBV14 and TRBJ2-1; 11 positions agree with TRBD2. Trimming removed 5 bases from V and 9 bases from J; junction bases left unmatched: 9. The CDR3 is 15 amino acids. In germline, CDR1 is SGHDN, CDR2 FVKESK. The CDR3 spells CASSSVTSGILEQFF. The CDR3 DNA sequence: TGTGCCAGCAGCTCAGTGACTAGCGGGATTCTTGAGCAGTTCTTC.

The genes are TRBV7-8 and TRBJ2-1, with 10 bases that match TRBD1. The germline V gene has CDR1 SGHVS and CDR2 FQNEAQ. The V and J ends lost 1 base and 8 bases, in that order; junction bases with no gene match: 5. The CDR3 has 15 amino acids. The CDR3 DNA sequence: TGTGCCAGCAGCTTAGGACAGGGGGCCGGGGATGAGCAGTTCTTC. Protein product: CASSLGQGAGDEQFF. The full variable domain, its missing parts supplied by reference TRBV7-8 and TRBJ2-1, is GAGVSQSPRYKVAKRGQDVALRCDPISGHVSLFWYQQALGQGPEFLTYFQNEAQLDKSGLPSDRFFAERPEGSVSTLKIQRTQQEDSAVYLCASSLGQGAGDEQFFGPGTRLTVL.

The chain has TRBV7-9 and TRBJ2-2, with TRBD2 identical over 9 bases. This CDR3 comprises 14 residues. The germline V gene encodes CDR1 SEHNR and CDR2 FQNEAQ (reference sequence). V lost 3 bases and J lost 4; bases outside the gene matches: 0. This CDR3 is CASSLTSGTGELFF. The CDR3 DNA is TGTGCCAGCAGCTTGACTAGCGGCACCGGGGAGCTGTTTTTT.

This CDR3 reads CASSPGQGGEQFF. DNA of the CDR3: TGTGCCAGCAGTCCGGGACAGGGGGGTGAGCAGTTCTTC. The rearrangement uses TRBV7-3 and TRBJ2-1, with 11 bases lining up with TRBD1. V lost 6 bases, J lost 9 bases, and 4 bases stayed unmatched. The CDR3 length is 13 residues. Per the germline V gene, CDR1 is SGHTA and CDR2 is FQGTGA.

The chain carries TRBV7-6 and TRBJ2-1, with 9 bases lining up with TRBD1. Germline V gene sequence: CDR1 SGHVS, CDR2 FNYEAQ. This CDR3 region has 15 residues. V was clipped by 5 bases and J by 2 bases; unmatched bases: 4. CDR3 sequence (DNA): TGTGCCAGCAGCGAAAGGGACAGGGCCTACAATGAGCAGTTCTTC. It is translated as CASSERDRAYNEQFF.

The V and J genes are TRBV6-1 and TRBJ2-5; D might be TRBD2 (6 bases). This CDR3 has 16 residues. Trimming removed 0 bases at V and 1 base at J, with 12 bases between. In germline, CDR1 is MNHNS, CDR2 SASEGT. CDR3 protein: CASSEAPLATQETQYF. CDR3 in DNA: TGTGCCAGCAGTGAAGCCCCGCTAGCGACCCAAGAGACCCAGTACTTC.

J is TRBJ2-5 and V is TRBV6-5, with TRBD1 as a possible D gene (6 bases). Germline V CDR1 and CDR2: MNHEY, SVGAGI. This CDR3 has 14 amino acids. V lost 5 bases to trimming and J lost 0 bases, with 10 bases between them. CDR3 sequence: CASSKTGYQETQYF. The DNA for the CDR3 is TGTGCCAGCAGTAAAACAGGGTACCAAGAGACCCAGTACTTC.

V and J are TRBV6-1 and TRBJ1-4; D remains unclear. Germline V lookup: CDR1 MNHNS, CDR2 SASEGT. Trimming took off 4 bases at V and 5 bases at J, with 8 bases between the two ends. The CDR3 runs 13 residues. Here the CDR3 DNA reads TGTGCCAGCAGTGGAGGGTGGAATGAAAAACTGTTTTTT. Its translation is CASSGGWNEKLFF.

The genes are TRBV29-1 and TRBJ2-1; TRBD2 agrees at 13 bases. V lost 7 bases to trimming and J lost 2 bases; unmatched junction nucleotides: 8. CDR1 and CDR2 from the germline V gene are SQVTM and ANQGSEA. The CDR3 totals 16 residues. The CDR3 is CSARTSGGVPYNEQFF. As DNA, the CDR3 is TGCAGCGCTCGGACTAGCGGGGGAGTTCCCTACAATGAGCAGTTCTTC.

In its sample, this clone was seen a few times. The J gene is TRBJ2-2, the V gene TRBV19; no definite D call. There are 13 residues in the CDR3. V lost 5 bases, J lost 2 bases, and 6 bases lay in between. Looked up from germline, CDR1 is LNHDA and CDR2 is SQIVND (reference sequence). The CDR3, as DNA: TGTGCCAGTAGTCTACTCAACACCGGGGAGCTGTTTTTT. Its protein is CASSLLNTGELFF. The variable domain in full, with the rest retrieved from reference TRBV19 and TRBJ2-2, is DGGITQSPKYLFRKEGQNVTLSCEQNLNHDAMYWYRQDPGQGLRLIYYSQIVNDFQKGDIAEGYSVSREKKESFPLTVTSAQKNPTAFYLCASSLLNTGELFFGEGSRLTVL.

V gene TRBV5-1 combines with J gene TRBJ1-4; D might be TRBD1 (6 bases). The CDR3 spans 15 residues. Germline CDR1 is SGHRS and CDR2 is YFSETQ. V was cut by 0 bases and J by 7 bases, with 13 bases left in between. The CDR3 DNA is TGCGCCAGCAGCTTGGCTCGCGGGGGGCCTGAAAAACTGTTTTTT. Residues: CASSLARGGPEKLFF.

The chain recombines TRBV7-2 with TRBJ2-1; 8 bases are a match to TRBD1. V was pared by 4 bases and J by 1 base, with 6 bases of the junction left unmatched. This CDR3 has 16 amino acids. The V gene's germline CDR1 is SGHTA and CDR2 FQGNSA. The CDR3 bases are TGTGCCAGCAGCTCGCAGGGGGCGTTATCCTACAATGAGCAGTTCTTC. It specifies CASSSQGALSYNEQFF.

The chain uses TRBV5-8 and TRBJ1-6; possibly TRBD1 for D (6 bases). Germline CDR1 and CDR2: SGHTS and YDEGEE. This CDR3 spans 13 amino acids. The V end was cut by 7 bases, the J end by 6 bases, with 11 bases between. Here the CDR3 reads CASPRTVNSPLHF. CDR3 nucleotide sequence: TGTGCCAGCCCCCGGACAGTTAATTCACCCCTCCACTTT.

V is TRBV4-1 and J is TRBJ2-1; maybe TRBD1 (6 bases). V dropped 0 bases and J dropped 6 bases, with 9 bases sitting between them. There are 14 residues in the CDR3. The germline gives CDR1 MGHRA, CDR2 YSYEKL. This CDR3 is CASSQEVRGNEQFF. CDR3 bases: TGCGCCAGCAGCCAAGAGGTCAGGGGCAATGAGCAGTTCTTC.

The chain has TRBV4-3 and TRBJ2-7, with TRBD1 as a possible D gene (6 bases). Germline loops: CDR1 LGHNA, CDR2 YSLEER. Trimming pared 0 bases from V and 0 bases from J, leaving 9 bases between. The CDR3 contains 15 residues. The CDR3 spells CASSQDSDSSYEQYF. The CDR3 DNA reads TGCGCCAGCAGCCAAGATTCGGACAGCTCCTACGAGCAGTACTTC.

V and J are TRBV7-9 and TRBJ2-5; 9 bases match TRBD1. The germline gives CDR1 SEHNR, CDR2 FQNEAQ (reference sequence). This CDR3 has 19 amino acids. The junction had 13 bases not matched to a gene; V was cut back by 2 bases and J by 0 bases. As DNA, the CDR3 is TGTGCCAGCAGCTTATCCGACCGGACAGGGGCCTATTACCAAGAGACCCAGTACTTC. Protein: CASSLSDRTGAYYQETQYF.